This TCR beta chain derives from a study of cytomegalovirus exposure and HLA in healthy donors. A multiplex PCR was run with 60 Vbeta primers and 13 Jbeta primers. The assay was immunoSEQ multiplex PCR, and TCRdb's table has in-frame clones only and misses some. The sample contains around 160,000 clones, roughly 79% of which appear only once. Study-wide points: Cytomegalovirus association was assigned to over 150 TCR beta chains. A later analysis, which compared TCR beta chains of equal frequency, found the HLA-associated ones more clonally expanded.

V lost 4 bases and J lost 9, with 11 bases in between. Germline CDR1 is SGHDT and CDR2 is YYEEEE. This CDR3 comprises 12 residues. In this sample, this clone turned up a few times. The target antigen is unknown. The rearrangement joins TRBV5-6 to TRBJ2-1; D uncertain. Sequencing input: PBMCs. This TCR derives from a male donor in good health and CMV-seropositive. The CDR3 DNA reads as TGTGCCAGCAGCGCTGGCCGGAGTGAGCAGTTCTTC. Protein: CASSAGRSEQFF.